What follows are 21 T cell receptor beta chains derived from one specimen sequenced in a study of graft-versus-host responses after intestinal transplantation. Measured with immunoSEQ multiplex PCR; TCRdb has only the in-frame clones, and not every one. Of approximately 86,000 clones in the sample, about nine tenths are singletons; the top ten hold roughly 0.1%. These TCRs are of unknown antigen specificity. Sequencing used unstimulated CD4+ T cells sorted from spleen or lymph node cells, obtained before intestinal transplant. These receptors all stem from a human donor who received an intestinal transplant.

The J gene is TRBJ2-1, the V gene TRBV5-1; TRBD2 matches 11 bases. The V gene end was trimmed by 4 bases and the J gene end by 8 bases; junction bases not matched to a gene: 8. The CDR3 covers 15 residues. The V gene's germline CDR1 is SGHRS and CDR2 YFSETQ. As DNA, the CDR3 is TGCGCCAGCAGCCTCATAGCGGGGGGGCCCCATGAGCAGTTCTTC. It encodes CASSLIAGGPHEQFF.

The V call is TRBV25-1, the J call TRBJ1-2; D call uncertain. Trimming took off 3 bases at V and 8 bases at J, with 13 bases between the two ends. Germline V CDR1 and CDR2: MGHDK, SYGVNS. This CDR3 region has 13 residues. CDR3: CASSDPGRVGYTF. The DNA of the CDR3 is TGTGCCAGCAGTGACCCGGGGAGGGTCGGCTACACCTTC.

The genes are TRBV5-1 and TRBJ1-2; 7 bases align to TRBD1. After removal of 3 bases from V and 4 bases from J, the junction contained 9 bases not matched to a gene. Germline assignment: CDR1 SGHRS and CDR2 YFSETQ. The CDR3 has 15 amino acids. CDR3 sequence reads: CASSSETGKGYGYTF. In nucleotides, the CDR3 is TGCGCCAGCAGCTCTGAGACAGGGAAAGGCTATGGCTACACCTTC.

This sequence joins TRBV7-9 and TRBJ1-1; weak D call: TRBD1 (6 bases). This CDR3 contains 15 residues. V was pared by 5 bases and J by 7 bases, with 20 bases between. Germline loops: CDR1 SEHNR, CDR2 FQNEAQ (reference sequence). The CDR3 nucleotides are TGTGCCAGCAGCCCAACCTTACAGGGTGCCGATGAAGCTTTCTTT. Its protein is CASSPTLQGADEAFF.

V is TRBV7-9 and J is TRBJ2-1, with D possibly being TRBD2 (6 bases). CDR1 and CDR2 (germline): SEHNR, FQNEAQ (reference sequence). The CDR3 contains 17 residues. Trimming shortened V by 6 bases and J by 5 bases, and 23 bases separated the two germline ends. CDR3 loop: CASRWVEGAGLNNEQFF. CDR3 bases: TGTGCCAGCAGGTGGGTCGAGGGCGCGGGGCTGAACAATGAGCAGTTCTTC. The full variable domain, with the rest looked up from reference TRBV7-9 and TRBJ2-1, is DTGVSQNPRHKITKRGQNVTFRCDPISEHNRLYWYRQTLGQGPEFLTYFQNEAQLEKSRLLSDRFSAERPKGSFSTLEIQRTEQGDSAMYLCASRWVEGAGLNNEQFFGPGTRLTVL.

V and J are TRBV4-1 and TRBJ2-2; D remains unclear. V shed 1 base and J shed 0 bases, with 6 bases lying between them. Germline assignment: CDR1 MGHRA and CDR2 YSYEKL. The CDR3 has 15 amino acids. In nucleotides, the CDR3 is TGCGCCAGCAGCCAAGTGAGGACGAACACCGGGGAGCTGTTTTTT. This codes for CASSQVRTNTGELFF.

The chain uses TRBV30 and TRBJ1-1, with D hard to call. Trimming took off 3 bases at V and 0 bases at J, with 8 bases between the two ends. Looked up from germline, CDR1 is GTSNPN and CDR2 is SVGIG (reference sequence). This CDR3 is 13 amino acids long. The CDR3 sequence is CAWRGTMNTEAFF. The CDR3 coding sequence is TGTGCCTGGAGGGGCACCATGAACACTGAAGCTTTCTTT. The complete variable domain, with remaining parts taken from reference TRBV30 and TRBJ1-1, reads SQTIHQWPATLVQPVGSPLSLECTVEGTSNPNLYWYRQAAGRGLQLLFYSVGIGQISSEVPQNLSASRPQDRQFILSSKKLLLSDSGFYLCAWRGTMNTEAFFGQGTRLTVV.

The chain carries TRBV27 and TRBJ1-4; no clear D. From germline, CDR1 is MNHEY and CDR2 SMNVEV (reference sequence). V lost 4 bases and J 3 bases, leaving 12 bases between the germline ends. This CDR3 region has 15 residues. The CDR3 region has the DNA TGTGCCAGCAGTTCCCGAGGTTCACCTAATGAAAAACTGTTTTTT. Its translation: CASSSRGSPNEKLFF.

This chain links TRBV19 with TRBJ2-2; TRBD1 agrees at 7 bases. The CDR3 sequence is 14 residues long. V was pared by 6 bases and J by 4 bases, with 5 bases of the junction left unmatched. Looked up from germline, CDR1 is LNHDA and CDR2 is SQIVND (reference sequence). As DNA, the CDR3 is TGTGCCAGTAGGATTTCAGGGGGCACCGGGGAGCTGTTTTTT. Encoded protein: CASRISGGTGELFF.

This clone occurred once. The V gene is TRBV4-3, the J gene TRBJ2-7, with 12 bases that match TRBD2. The CDR3 covers 16 residues. Unmatched junction bases numbered 5, after V lost 2 bases and J lost 3 bases. Per germline, CDR1 LGHNA and CDR2 YSLEER. This CDR3 is CASSQSTSGGYYEQYF. The DNA of the CDR3 is TGCGCCAGCAGCCAATCGACTAGCGGGGGATACTACGAGCAGTACTTC.

The rearrangement links TRBV10-2 to TRBJ1-2, with a tentative D call TRBD1 (5 bases). CDR3 length: 12 residues. Germline-derived CDR1 and CDR2 are WSHSY and SAAADI. The V end was cut by 8 bases, the J end by 7 bases, with 14 bases between. In DNA form, the CDR3 reads TGCGCCAGCCAGGGAGGGGCTCCTGGCTACACCTTC. It codes for CASQGGAPGYTF.

V gene TRBV5-6 combines with J gene TRBJ2-5, with 13 bases that match TRBD2. V dropped 4 bases and J dropped 5; count of bases not matched to a gene: 14. In germline, CDR1 is SGHDT, CDR2 YYEEEE. The CDR3 runs to 18 residues. The DNA of the CDR3 is TGTGCCAGCAGCGGGGGGACGGAGACTAGCGGGGGGTTCGAGACCCAGTACTTC. Translation: CASSGGTETSGGFETQYF.

V and J are TRBV5-1 and TRBJ1-1; D is possibly TRBD1 (5 bases). There are 13 residues in the CDR3. From germline, CDR1 is SGHRS and CDR2 YFSETQ. The V gene lost 0 bases and the J gene lost 11 bases, with 14 bases spanning the gap. This CDR3 is CASSLVGQGEAFF. In DNA form, the CDR3 reads TGCGCCAGCAGCTTGGTAGGGCAGGGCGAGGCTTTCTTT.

The V and J genes are TRBV5-5 and TRBJ1-1; 11 bases match TRBD1. Germline CDR1 and CDR2: SGHKS and YYEKEE (reference sequence). This CDR3 contains 16 residues. The junction had 6 bases not matched to a gene; V was cut back by 0 bases and J by 5 bases. The CDR3 DNA sequence: TGTGCCAGCAGCTTGGGAACCGGGACAGGGGGGACTGAAGCTTTCTTT. Protein: CASSLGTGTGGTEAFF. Full variable domain (missing parts from reference TRBV5-5 and TRBJ1-1): DAGVTQSPTHLIKTRGQQVTLRCSPISGHKSVSWYQQVLGQGPQFIFQYYEKEERGRGNFPDRFSARQFPNYSSELNVNALLLGDSALYLCASSLGTGTGGTEAFFGQGTRLTVV.

This clone came up a few times. DNA of the CDR3: TGCGCCAGCAGCCCGACATCGGGCGGGGGCACTGAAGCTTTCTTT. It translates to CASSPTSGGGTEAFF. This chain links TRBV4-3 with TRBJ1-1; D might be TRBD1 (5 bases). This CDR3 has 15 amino acids. The germline CDR1 and CDR2 sequences are LGHNA and YSLEER. Trimming stripped 4 bases from V and 4 bases from J, with 16 bases between.

The rearrangement links TRBV19 to TRBJ2-3; maybe TRBD1 (5 bases). The CDR3 consists of 15 residues. The V end lost 10 bases, the J end lost 4 bases, and 21 bases lay between the germline ends. Per the germline V gene, CDR1 is LNHDA and CDR2 is SQIVND (reference sequence). The CDR3 reads CATGSAGQVADTQYF. The DNA for the CDR3 is TGTGCCACCGGATCGGCAGGGCAGGTTGCAGATACGCAGTATTTT.

The gene calls are TRBV5-1 and TRBJ2-2, with D possibly being TRBD1 (7 bases). The V gene lost 0 bases and the J gene lost 5 bases, with 11 bases spanning the gap. Looked up from germline, CDR1 is SGHRS and CDR2 is YFSETQ. CDR3 length equals 15 residues. DNA for the CDR3: TGCGCCAGCAGCTTGGCAGGGGGGTTTACCGGGGAGCTGTTTTTT. This encodes CASSLAGGFTGELFF.

The J gene is TRBJ2-3, the V gene TRBV6-6, with 8 bases lining up with TRBD1. The CDR3 is 16 residues long. Germline V gene sequence: CDR1 MNHNY, CDR2 SVGAGI (reference sequence). The ends lost 2 bases at V and 2 bases at J; junction bases unmatched: 6. CDR3 sequence reads: CASSYGNRGITDTQYF. CDR3 in DNA: TGTGCCAGCAGTTACGGGAACAGGGGGATCACAGATACGCAGTATTTT.

The rearrangement links TRBV19 to TRBJ1-1; D is possibly TRBD1 (5 bases). Germline CDR1 is LNHDA and CDR2 is SQIVND (reference sequence). Trimming left V 6 bases short and J 4 bases short, with 12 bases between. The CDR3 is made up of 13 amino acids. Here the CDR3 reads CASSRGKGTEAFF. As DNA, the CDR3 is TGTGCCAGTAGCCGGGGGAAGGGCACTGAAGCTTTCTTT. The full variable domain, rest sourced from reference TRBV19 and TRBJ1-1, is DGGITQSPKYLFRKEGQNVTLSCEQNLNHDAMYWYRQDPGQGLRLIYYSQIVNDFQKGDIAEGYSVSREKKESFPLTVTSAQKNPTAFYLCASSRGKGTEAFFGQGTRLTVV.

The CDR3 loop is CASSPDSSNQPQHF. In DNA form, the CDR3 reads TGTGCCAGCAGCCCGGACAGTAGCAATCAGCCCCAGCATTTT. The rearrangement links TRBV7-2 to TRBJ1-5, with D maybe TRBD1 (6 bases). The CDR3 covers 14 residues. Between the trimmed V and J ends, which lost 5 bases and 0 bases, there was a span of 8 bases. In germline, CDR1 is SGHTA, CDR2 FQGNSA. Variable domain in full (rest from reference TRBV7-2 and TRBJ1-5): GAGVSQSPSNKVTEKGKDVELRCDPISGHTALYWYRQSLGQGLEFLIYFQGNSAPDKSGLPSDRFSAERTGGSVSTLTIQRTQQEDSAVYLCASSPDSSNQPQHFGDGTRLSIL.

This chain connects TRBV29-1 to TRBJ2-3, with 10 positions matching TRBD1. This CDR3 is built from 14 residues. The V and J ends lost 7 bases and 4 bases, in that order; junction bases with no gene match: 8. Germline V gene data show CDR1 as SQVTM and CDR2 as ANQGSEA. CDR3 sequence: CSARDRGAPDTQYF. The CDR3 region has the DNA TGCAGCGCCCGGGACAGGGGAGCACCAGATACGCAGTATTTT.